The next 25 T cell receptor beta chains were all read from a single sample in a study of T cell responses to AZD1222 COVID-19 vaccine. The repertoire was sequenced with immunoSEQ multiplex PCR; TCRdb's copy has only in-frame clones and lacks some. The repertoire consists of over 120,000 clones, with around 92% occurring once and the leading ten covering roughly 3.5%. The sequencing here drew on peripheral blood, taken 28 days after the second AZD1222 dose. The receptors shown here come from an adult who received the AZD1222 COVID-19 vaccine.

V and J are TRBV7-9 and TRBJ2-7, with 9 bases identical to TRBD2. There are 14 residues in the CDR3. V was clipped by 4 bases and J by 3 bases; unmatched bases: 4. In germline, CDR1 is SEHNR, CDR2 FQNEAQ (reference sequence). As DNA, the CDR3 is TGTGCCAGCAGCTCCAGCGGGAGGAGCTACGAGCAGTACTTC. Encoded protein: CASSSSGRSYEQYF. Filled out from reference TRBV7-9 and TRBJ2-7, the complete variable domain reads DTGVSQNPRHKITKRGQNVTFRCDPISEHNRLYWYRQTLGQGPEFLTYFQNEAQLEKSRLLSDRFSAERPKGSFSTLEIQRTEQGDSAMYLCASSSSGRSYEQYFGPGTRLTVT.

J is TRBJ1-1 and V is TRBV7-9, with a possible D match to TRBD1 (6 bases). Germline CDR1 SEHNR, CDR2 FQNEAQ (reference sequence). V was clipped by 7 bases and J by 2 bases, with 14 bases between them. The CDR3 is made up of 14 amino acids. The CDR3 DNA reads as TGTGCCAGCACCAAGGGGGGAGTAAACACTGAAGCTTTCTTT. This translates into CASTKGGVNTEAFF.

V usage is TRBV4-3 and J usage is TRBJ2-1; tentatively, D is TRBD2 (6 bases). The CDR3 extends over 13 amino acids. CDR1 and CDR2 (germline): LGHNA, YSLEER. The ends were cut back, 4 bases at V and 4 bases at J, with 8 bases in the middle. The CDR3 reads CASSLAEYNEQFF. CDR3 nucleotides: TGCGCCAGCAGCCTAGCGGAGTACAATGAGCAGTTCTTC.

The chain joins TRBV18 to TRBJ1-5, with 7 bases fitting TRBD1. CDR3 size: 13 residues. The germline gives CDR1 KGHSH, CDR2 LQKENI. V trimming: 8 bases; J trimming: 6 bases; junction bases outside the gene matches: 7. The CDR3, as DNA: TGTGCCAGCCGTACAGGGGAAGGTCAGCCCCAGCATTTT. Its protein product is CASRTGEGQPQHF.

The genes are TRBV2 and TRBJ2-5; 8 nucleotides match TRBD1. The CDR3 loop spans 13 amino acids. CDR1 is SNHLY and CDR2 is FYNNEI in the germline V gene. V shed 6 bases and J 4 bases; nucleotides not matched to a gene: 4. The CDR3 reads CASRKDRAETQYF. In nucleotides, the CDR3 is TGTGCCAGCAGAAAGGACAGGGCAGAGACCCAGTACTTC.

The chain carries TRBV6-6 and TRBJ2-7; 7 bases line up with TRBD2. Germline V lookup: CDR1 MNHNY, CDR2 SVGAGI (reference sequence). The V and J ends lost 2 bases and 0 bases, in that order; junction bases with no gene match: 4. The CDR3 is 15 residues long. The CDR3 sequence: CASSYPAGSSYEQYF. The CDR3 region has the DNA TGTGCCAGCAGTTACCCAGCGGGGAGCTCCTACGAGCAGTACTTC.

CDR3 residues: CSVGGGETQYF. The CDR3, as DNA: TGCAGCGTGGGTGGGGGCGAGACCCAGTACTTC. J is TRBJ2-5 and V is TRBV29-1; tentatively, D is TRBD1 (6 bases). The CDR3 has 11 amino acids. Germline V CDR1 and CDR2: SQVTM, ANQGSEA. Trimming took off 6 bases at V and 5 bases at J, with 10 bases between the two ends.

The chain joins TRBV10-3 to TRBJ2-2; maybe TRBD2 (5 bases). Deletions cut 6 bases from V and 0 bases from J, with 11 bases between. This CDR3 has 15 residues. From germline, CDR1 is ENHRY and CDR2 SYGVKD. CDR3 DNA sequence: TGTGCCATCAGGGATAGCGTAACGAACACCGGGGAGCTGTTTTTT. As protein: CAIRDSVTNTGELFF.

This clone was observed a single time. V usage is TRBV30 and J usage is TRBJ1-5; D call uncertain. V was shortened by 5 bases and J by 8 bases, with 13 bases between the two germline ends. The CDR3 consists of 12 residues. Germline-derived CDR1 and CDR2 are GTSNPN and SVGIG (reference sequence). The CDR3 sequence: CAWGRESKPQHF. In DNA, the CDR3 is TGTGCCTGGGGGAGGGAATCCAAGCCCCAGCATTTT.

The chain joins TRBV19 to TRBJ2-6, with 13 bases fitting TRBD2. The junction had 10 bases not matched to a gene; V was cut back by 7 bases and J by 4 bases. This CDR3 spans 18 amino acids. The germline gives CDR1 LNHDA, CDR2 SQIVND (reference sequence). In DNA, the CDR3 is TGTGCCAGTACCCTGGAAGGACTAGCGGGAGCAGGGGCCAACGTCCTGACTTTC. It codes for CASTLEGLAGAGANVLTF.

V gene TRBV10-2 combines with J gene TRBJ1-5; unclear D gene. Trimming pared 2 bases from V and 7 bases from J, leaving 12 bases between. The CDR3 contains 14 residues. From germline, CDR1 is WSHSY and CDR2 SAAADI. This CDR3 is CASSEIGDRQPQHF. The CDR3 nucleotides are TGCGCCAGCAGTGAGATCGGGGATAGGCAGCCCCAGCATTTT.

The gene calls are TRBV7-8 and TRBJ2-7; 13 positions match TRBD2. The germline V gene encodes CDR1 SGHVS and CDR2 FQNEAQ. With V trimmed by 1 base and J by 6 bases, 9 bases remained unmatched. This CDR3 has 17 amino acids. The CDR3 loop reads CASSLVTSGRPFSEQYF. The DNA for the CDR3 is TGTGCCAGCAGCTTAGTGACTAGCGGGAGGCCCTTTAGCGAGCAGTACTTC.

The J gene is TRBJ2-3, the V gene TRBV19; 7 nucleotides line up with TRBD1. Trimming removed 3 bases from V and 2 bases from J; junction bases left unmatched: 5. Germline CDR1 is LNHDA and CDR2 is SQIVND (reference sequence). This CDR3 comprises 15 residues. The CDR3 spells CASSIVTGITDTQYF. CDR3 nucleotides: TGTGCCAGTAGTATCGTGACAGGGATCACAGATACGCAGTATTTT.

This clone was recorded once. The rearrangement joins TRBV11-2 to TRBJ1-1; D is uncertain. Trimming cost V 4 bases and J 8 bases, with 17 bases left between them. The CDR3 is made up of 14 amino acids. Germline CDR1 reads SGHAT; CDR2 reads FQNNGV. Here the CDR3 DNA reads TGTGCCAGCAGCTCGTACGGGTCTCCGACAGAAGCTTTCTTT. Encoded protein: CASSSYGSPTEAFF.

CDR3 amino acids: CSANNPDTQYF. CDR3 sequence (DNA): TGCAGTGCCAATAACCCAGATACGCAGTATTTT. The J gene is TRBJ2-3, the V gene TRBV20-1; D remains unclear. Germline values: CDR1 DFQATT, CDR2 SNEGSKA (reference sequence). This CDR3 is built from 11 residues. V lost 6 bases, J lost 4 bases, and 8 bases lay in between.

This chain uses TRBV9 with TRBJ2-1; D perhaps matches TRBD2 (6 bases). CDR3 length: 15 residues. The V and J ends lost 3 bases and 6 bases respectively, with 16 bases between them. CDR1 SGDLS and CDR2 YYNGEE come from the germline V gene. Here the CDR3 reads CASSERGGPANEQFF. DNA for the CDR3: TGTGCCAGCAGCGAGAGAGGAGGGCCAGCCAATGAGCAGTTCTTC.

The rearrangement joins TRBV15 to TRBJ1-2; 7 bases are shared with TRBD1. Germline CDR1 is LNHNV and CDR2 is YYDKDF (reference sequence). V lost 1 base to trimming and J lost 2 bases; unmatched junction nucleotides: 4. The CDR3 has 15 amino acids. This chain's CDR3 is CATSRGQGRNYGYTF. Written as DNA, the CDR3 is TGTGCCACCAGCAGAGGACAGGGTAGGAACTATGGCTACACCTTC.

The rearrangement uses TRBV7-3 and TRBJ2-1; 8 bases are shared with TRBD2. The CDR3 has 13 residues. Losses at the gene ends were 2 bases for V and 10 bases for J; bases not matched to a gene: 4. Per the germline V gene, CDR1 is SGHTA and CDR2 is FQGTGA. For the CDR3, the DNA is TGTGCCAGCAGCTTAGCGGTAGCGGGGGAGCAGTTCTTC. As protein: CASSLAVAGEQFF.

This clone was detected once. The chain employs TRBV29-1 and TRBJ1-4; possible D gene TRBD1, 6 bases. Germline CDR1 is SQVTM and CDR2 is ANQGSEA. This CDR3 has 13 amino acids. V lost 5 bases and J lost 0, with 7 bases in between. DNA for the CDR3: TGCAGCGTTAGGACAGCAACTAATGAAAAACTGTTTTTT. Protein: CSVRTATNEKLFF.

The CDR3 DNA is TGCGCCAGCAGCCAATCTGCCGAGAGGGAGGATGGCTACACCTTC. Translation: CASSQSAEREDGYTF. The chain couples TRBV4-1 to TRBJ1-2; no definite D call. The CDR3 has 15 amino acids. Trimming took off 2 bases at V and 6 bases at J, with 16 bases between the two ends. The germline V gene has CDR1 MGHRA and CDR2 YSYEKL.

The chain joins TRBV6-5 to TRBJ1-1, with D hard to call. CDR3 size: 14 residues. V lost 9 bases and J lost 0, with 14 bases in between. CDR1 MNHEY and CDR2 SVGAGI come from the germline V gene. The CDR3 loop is CASIGRTMNTEAFF. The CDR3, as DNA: TGTGCCAGTATTGGCCGGACCATGAACACTGAAGCTTTCTTT.

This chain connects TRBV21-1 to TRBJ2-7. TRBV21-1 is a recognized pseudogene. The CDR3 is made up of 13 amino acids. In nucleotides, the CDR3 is TGTGCCAGCAGCCCTACGGGGCCCCACGAGCAGTACTTC. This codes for CASSPTGPHEQYF.

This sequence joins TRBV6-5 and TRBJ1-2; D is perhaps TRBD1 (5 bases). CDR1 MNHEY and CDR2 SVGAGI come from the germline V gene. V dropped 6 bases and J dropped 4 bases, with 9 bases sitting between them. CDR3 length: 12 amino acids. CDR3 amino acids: CASRWGLYGYTF. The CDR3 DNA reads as TGTGCCAGCAGATGGGGCCTCTATGGCTACACCTTC.

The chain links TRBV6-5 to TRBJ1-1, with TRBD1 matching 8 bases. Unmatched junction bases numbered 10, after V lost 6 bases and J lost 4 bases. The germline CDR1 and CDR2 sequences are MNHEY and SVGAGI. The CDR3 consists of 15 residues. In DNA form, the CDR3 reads TGTGCCAGCAGCTACAGGGGGATTTCTGCCACTGAAGCTTTCTTT. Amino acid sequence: CASSYRGISATEAFF.

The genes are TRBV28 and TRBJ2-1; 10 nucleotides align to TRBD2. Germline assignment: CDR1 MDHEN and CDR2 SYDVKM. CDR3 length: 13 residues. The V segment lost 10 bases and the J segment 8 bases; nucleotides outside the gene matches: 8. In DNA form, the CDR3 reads TGTGCCACGCACGGGCTAGCGGGAGATGAGCAGTTCTTC. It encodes CATHGLAGDEQFF. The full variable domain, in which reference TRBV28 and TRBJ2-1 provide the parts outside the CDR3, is DVKVTQSSRYLVKRTGEKVFLECVQDMDHENMFWYRQDPGLGLRLIYFSYDVKMKEKGDIPEGYSVSREKKERFSLILESASTNQTSMYLCATHGLAGDEQFFGPGTRLTVL.